A selection of T cell receptor beta chains follows, all from one sample in a study of OX40 agonist ivuxolimab in advanced cancers. Produced via immunoSEQ multiplex PCR; TCRdb's table is partial and in-frame only. The sample lists fewer than 75,000 clones, about 85% occurring once. The sample in question was CD4+ or CD8+ T cells sorted from blood, obtained in a trial of the OX40 agonist ivuxolimab. Source of these receptors: an adult with an advanced solid tumor such as melanoma, head and neck, liver or kidney cancer. The CDR3 runs from the conserved cysteine through the conserved F or W. The D gene is left open where the match is weak. Rows give clone size only sometimes, using once, few, many, or a class for an expanded clone.

clone_size d_call j_call v_call cdr3_aa cdr3_nt
- - TRBJ2-5 TRBV6-1 CASSVVGRQETQYF TGTGCCAGCAGTGTGGTAGGGCGCCAAGAGACCCAGTACTTC
- - TRBJ2-2 TRBV7-9 CASRGGLANTGELFF TGTGCCAGCAGAGGAGGCCTCGCGAACACCGGGGAGCTGTTTTTT
once - TRBJ1-1 TRBV28 CASSVAGTENTEAFF TGTGCCAGCAGCGTAGCGGGGACCGAGAACACTGAAGCTTTCTTT
- - TRBJ1-1 TRBV11-1 CASSLHRNTEAFF TGTGCCAGCAGCTTACACAGGAACACTGAAGCTTTCTTT
- TRBD1 TRBJ2-7 TRBV6-1 CASRGQSYEQYF TGTGCCAGCAGGGGACAGTCCTACGAGCAGTACTTC
once - TRBJ1-3 TRBV6-1 CASSPSGVGNTIYF TGTGCCAGCAGTCCTAGTGGGGTCGGAAACACCATATATTTT
- TRBD1 TRBJ1-2 TRBV28 CASSTGTDGSGYTF TGTGCCAGCAGTACAGGGACAGATGGAAGTGGCTACACCTTC
- TRBD1 TRBJ2-6 TRBV30 CAWSVWQGDLFSGANVLTF TGTGCCTGGAGTGTATGGCAGGGGGACCTGTTCTCTGGGGCCAACGTCCTGACTTTC
- - TRBJ2-7 TRBV6-1 CASSSRSYEQYF TGTGCCAGCAGCTCTCGGAGCTACGAGCAGTACTTC
- - TRBJ2-1 TRBV4-1 CASSQERLREQFF TGCGCCAGCAGCCAAGAGAGGCTACGCGAGCAGTTCTTC
- - TRBJ2-3 TRBV5-8 CASSLRSSWDTQYF TGTGCCAGCAGCTTGCGCTCTAGCTGGGATACGCAGTATTTT
- TRBD1 TRBJ2-7 TRBV11-2 CASSWRGTGGTGEQYF TGTGCCAGCAGCTGGCGGGGGACAGGGGGCACGGGGGAGCAGTACTTC
- - TRBJ2-3 TRBV4-1 CASSQGPQGSPTDTQYF TGCGCCAGCAGCCAAGGACCGCAGGGATCCCCCACAGATACGCAGTATTTT
- TRBD2 TRBJ2-7 TRBV6-5 CASNRPGTSGEQYF TGTGCCAGCAACCGCCCCGGGACTAGCGGCGAGCAGTACTTC
- TRBD1 TRBJ2-3 TRBV18 CASSRAGTGIPDTQYF TGTGCCAGCTCAAGAGCCGGGACAGGGATCCCAGATACGCAGTATTTT
- - TRBJ2-7 TRBV5-1 CASKGTSFDEQYF TGCGCCAGCAAGGGGACAAGTTTCGACGAGCAGTACTTC
- - TRBJ2-1 TRBV28 CASSLANVVQSEQFF TGTGCCAGCAGTTTAGCTAATGTCGTTCAGAGTGAGCAGTTCTTC
- TRBD1 TRBJ2-7 TRBV28 CASSLWTGALEQYF TGTGCCAGCAGTCTCTGGACAGGGGCCCTCGAGCAGTACTTC
few TRBD2 TRBJ2-7 TRBV7-9 CASSLGLAGDEQYF TGTGCCAGCAGCTTGGGACTAGCGGGAGACGAGCAGTACTTC
- TRBD2 TRBJ2-1 TRBV9 CASSGGLAGGEQFF TGTGCCAGCAGCGGGGGACTAGCGGGAGGTGAGCAGTTCTTC
- - TRBJ1-6 TRBV7-6 CASSPQQSGSPLHF TGTGCCAGCAGCCCCCAACAGTCCGGTTCACCCCTCCACTTT
- - TRBJ1-1 TRBV30 CAWTKGNTEAFF TGTGCCTGGACAAAGGGGAACACTGAAGCTTTCTTT
- - TRBJ2-2 TRBV30 CAWWRWGTGELFF TGTGCCTGGTGGCGGTGGGGAACCGGGGAGCTGTTTTTT
few - TRBJ2-6 TRBV18 CASSATLSTGANVLTF TGTGCCAGCTCAGCGACGCTGAGCACAGGGGCCAACGTCCTGACTTTC
- - TRBJ2-2 TRBV19 CASSTGPTGELFF TGTGCCAGTAGTACCGGCCCCACCGGGGAGCTGTTTTTT